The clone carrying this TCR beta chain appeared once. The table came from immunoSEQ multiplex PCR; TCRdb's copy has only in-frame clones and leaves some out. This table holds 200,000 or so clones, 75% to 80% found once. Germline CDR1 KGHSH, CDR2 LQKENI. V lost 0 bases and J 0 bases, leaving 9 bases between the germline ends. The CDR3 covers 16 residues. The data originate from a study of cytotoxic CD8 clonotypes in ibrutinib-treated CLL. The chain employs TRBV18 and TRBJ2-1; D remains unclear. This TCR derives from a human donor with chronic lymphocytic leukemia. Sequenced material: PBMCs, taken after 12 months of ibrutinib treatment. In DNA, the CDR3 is TGTGCCAGCTCACCACCAAAACGGGCCTCCTACAATGAGCAGTTCTTC. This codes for CASSPPKRASYNEQFF.